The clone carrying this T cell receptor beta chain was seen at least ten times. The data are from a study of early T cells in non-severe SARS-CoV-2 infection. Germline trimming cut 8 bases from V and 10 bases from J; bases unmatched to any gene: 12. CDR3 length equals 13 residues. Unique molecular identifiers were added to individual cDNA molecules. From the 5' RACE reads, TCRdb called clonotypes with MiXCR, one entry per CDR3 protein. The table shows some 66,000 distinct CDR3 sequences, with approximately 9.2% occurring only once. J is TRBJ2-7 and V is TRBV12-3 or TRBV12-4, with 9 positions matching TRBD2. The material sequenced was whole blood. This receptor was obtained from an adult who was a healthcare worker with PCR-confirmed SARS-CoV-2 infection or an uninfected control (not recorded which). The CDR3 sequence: CASGRAAGGSQYF. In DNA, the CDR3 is TGTGCCAGCGGCCGGGCAGCGGGAGGATCACAGTACTTC.